What follows are 19 T cell receptor beta chains derived from one specimen sequenced in a study of cytomegalovirus exposure and HLA in healthy donors. In the PCR, 60 Vbeta and 13 Jbeta primers were used. Some clones are missing from TCRdb's copy, which holds only in-frame ones; the method was immunoSEQ multiplex PCR. The table includes fewer than 200,000 clones, roughly 84% detected once. The source material was PBMCs. The receptors here all came from a man aged 18 to 35 in good health and CMV-seropositive.

This clone turned up a few times. This rearrangement joins TRBV5-1 to TRBJ2-7; TRBD1 agrees at 8 bases. This CDR3 is 15 amino acids long. The ends lost 4 bases at V and 0 bases at J; junction bases unmatched: 6. CDR1 and CDR2 from the germline V gene are SGHRS and YFSETQ. The CDR3 DNA reads as TGCGCCAGCAGCCCTAGACAGGGGAGCTCCTACGAGCAGTACTTC. The encoded protein is CASSPRQGSSYEQYF.

The rearrangement joins TRBV2 to TRBJ1-4; weak D call: TRBD1 (5 bases). The CDR3 totals 16 residues. Germline values: CDR1 SNHLY, CDR2 FYNNEI. V was cut by 6 bases and J by 6 bases, with 20 bases left in between. The CDR3 nucleotides are TGTGCCAGCAGAGTAGGTGGGGCAGCCTATGATGAAAAACTGTTTTTT. Encoded protein: CASRVGGAAYDEKLFF.

This clone was detected only once. The chain has TRBV19 and TRBJ1-1; D uncertain. V shed 3 bases and J shed 0 bases, with 11 bases lying between them. The CDR3 runs to 15 residues. Germline V lookup: CDR1 LNHDA, CDR2 SQIVND (reference sequence). CDR3 amino acids: CASSIPGKLNTEAFF. The CDR3 DNA reads as TGTGCCAGTAGTATCCCAGGCAAGTTGAACACTGAAGCTTTCTTT.

This rearrangement joins TRBV21-1 to TRBJ1-2; the table's TRBD1 call for D was not verified on the DNA. TRBV21-1 is tagged as a pseudogene. The length of the CDR3 is 17 residues. The DNA for the CDR3 is TGTGCCAGCAGACCGGGACAAGGGGCCGGGTGTACCTATGGCTACACCTTC. As protein: CASRPGQGAGCTYGYTF.

This clone was observed a few times. The J gene is TRBJ1-1, the V gene TRBV11-2; D might be TRBD1 (6 bases). The V gene's germline CDR1 is SGHAT and CDR2 FQNNGV. The CDR3 is 16 amino acids. V was clipped by 5 bases and J by 2 bases, with 18 bases between them. CDR3 coding DNA: TGTGCCAGCAGCATTCTGGGGGAGGGGGAAAACACTGAAGCTTTCTTT. Protein product: CASSILGEGENTEAFF.

CDR3 sequence: CASRAGGSSYEQYF. Here the CDR3 DNA reads TGTGCCAGCCGGGCGGGGGGGAGCTCCTACGAGCAGTACTTC. The genes are TRBV25-1 and TRBJ2-7; 9 bases are a match to TRBD2. This CDR3 has 14 residues. Germline V gene lookup returns CDR1 MGHDK and CDR2 SYGVNS. Trimming took 8 bases from V and 0 from J; bases not matched to a gene: 5.

V usage is TRBV6-1 and J usage is TRBJ1-2, with TRBD1 as a possible D gene (5 bases). Deletions cut 1 base from V and 4 bases from J, with 10 bases between. The CDR3 is 14 residues long. Germline V CDR1 and CDR2: MNHNS, SASEGT. The CDR3 protein is CASSEVGGSYGYTF. The CDR3, as DNA: TGTGCCAGCAGTGAAGTTGGGGGGTCCTATGGCTACACCTTC.

This clone was recorded once. This chain links TRBV2 with TRBJ2-7; TRBD2 matches 10 bases. CDR3 length: 15 amino acids. Germline V CDR1 and CDR2: SNHLY, FYNNEI. After removal of 6 bases from V and 5 bases from J, the junction contained 10 bases not matched to a gene. The CDR3 loop is CASRASGGGDDEQYF. The DNA for the CDR3 is TGTGCCAGCAGGGCTAGCGGGGGAGGTGATGACGAGCAGTACTTC.

V is TRBV15 and J is TRBJ1-1; unclear D gene. Trimming stripped 5 bases from V and 1 base from J, with 11 bases between. The CDR3 length is 14 residues. The germline CDR1 and CDR2 sequences are LNHNV and YYDKDF (reference sequence). The CDR3 loop is CATSLTPGNTEAFF. The CDR3 DNA reads as TGTGCCACCAGCCTAACCCCAGGGAACACTGAAGCTTTCTTT.

The V and J genes are TRBV5-4 and TRBJ1-6; TRBD1 matches at 7 bases. CDR1 and CDR2 (germline): SGHNT, YYREEE (reference sequence). The ends lost 0 bases at V and 9 bases at J; junction bases unmatched: 9. There are 16 residues in the CDR3. CDR3 amino acids: CASSLGFGDRRSPLHF. The CDR3 region has the DNA TGTGCCAGCAGCTTGGGCTTCGGGGACAGACGTTCACCCCTCCACTTT.

The V and J genes are TRBV6-1 and TRBJ1-5; perhaps TRBD1 as D (5 bases). In germline, CDR1 is MNHNS, CDR2 SASEGT. CDR3 length: 15 amino acids. Trimming took off 0 bases at V and 7 bases at J, with 13 bases between the two ends. Written as DNA, the CDR3 is TGTGCCAGCAGTGAAGCTCAGGGATCCTGGCAGCCCCAGCATTTT. This translates into CASSEAQGSWQPQHF.

With respect to this clone: This sample also contains other DNA sequences that code for the same CDR3. The genes are TRBV7-9 and TRBJ1-1; no clear D. Germline CDR1 SEHNR, CDR2 FQNEAQ (reference sequence). The CDR3 has 13 residues. V dropped 2 bases and J dropped 0 bases, with 4 bases sitting between them. The CDR3 sequence: CASSLLMNTEAFF. The CDR3 nucleotides are TGTGCCAGCAGCTTACTTATGAACACTGAAGCTTTCTTT.

The chain joins TRBV5-1 to TRBJ1-1; TRBD1 matches at 8 bases. Germline CDR1 is SGHRS and CDR2 is YFSETQ. The ends lost 3 bases at V and 0 bases at J; junction bases unmatched: 1. The CDR3 sequence is 14 residues long. The CDR3 DNA reads TGCGCCAGCAGCTCGGGACAGGTGAACACTGAAGCTTTCTTT. Its protein product is CASSSGQVNTEAFF. Full variable domain (remainder filled in from reference TRBV5-1 and TRBJ1-1): KAGVTQTPRYLIKTRGQQVTLSCSPISGHRSVSWYQQTPGQGLQFLFEYFSETQRNKGNFPGRFSGRQFSNSRSEMNVSTLELGDSALYLCASSSGQVNTEAFFGQGTRLTVV.

This clone occurred a few times. The genes are TRBV7-9 and TRBJ2-7, with 9 bases aligning to TRBD1. J lost 7 bases, V lost 4 bases, and 8 bases had no gene match. The germline V gene encodes CDR1 SEHNR and CDR2 FQNEAQ (reference sequence). The CDR3 loop spans 14 amino acids. This CDR3 reads CASSSEQGAGEQYF. The DNA of the CDR3 is TGTGCCAGCAGCTCCGAACAGGGGGCGGGGGAGCAGTACTTC.

The CDR3 nucleotides read TGTGCCAGCACCACATCGGACAGGAACACTGAAGCTTTCTTT. It codes for CASTTSDRNTEAFF. The chain has TRBV6-6 and TRBJ1-1, with D maybe TRBD1 (6 bases). V was trimmed by 7 bases and J by 1 base, leaving 13 bases between them. Germline loops: CDR1 MNHNY, CDR2 SVGAGI (reference sequence). This CDR3 contains 14 residues.

The chain carries TRBV9 and TRBJ1-1; 9 bases are shared with TRBD1. J lost 5 bases, V lost 3 bases, and 8 bases had no gene match. The CDR3 has 15 residues. The germline V gene encodes CDR1 SGDLS and CDR2 YYNGEE. The CDR3 DNA is TGTGCCAGCAGCGCATCGGGACAGGGAGTGACTGAAGCTTTCTTT. It specifies CASSASGQGVTEAFF. Filled out from reference TRBV9 and TRBJ1-1, the complete variable domain reads DSGVTQTPKHLITATGQRVTLRCSPRSGDLSVYWYQQSLDQGLQFLIQYYNGEERAKGNILERFSAQQFPDLHSELNLSSLELGDSALYFCASSASGQGVTEAFFGQGTRLTVV.

The CDR3 loop is CASSYQGTDTQYF. The CDR3 nucleotides are TGTGCCAGCAGTTATCAGGGAACAGATACGCAGTATTTT. This chain joins TRBV6-6 and TRBJ2-3; TRBD1 might be the D (5 bases). The CDR3 totals 13 residues. The germline gives CDR1 MNHNY, CDR2 SVGAGI (reference sequence). The V gene lost 3 bases and the J gene lost 3 bases, with 7 bases spanning the gap.

This sequence joins TRBV11-3 and TRBJ2-2; 9 bases fit TRBD2. Germline trimming cut 4 bases from V and 8 bases from J; bases unmatched to any gene: 5. CDR3 length: 14 amino acids. CDR1 and CDR2 (germline): SGHNT, YENEEA. CDR3 sequence reads: CASSSGLATGELFF. Here the CDR3 DNA reads TGTGCCAGCAGCTCGGGACTAGCAACGGGGGAGCTGTTTTTT.

The V gene is TRBV12-5, the J gene TRBJ2-7, with 11 bases that match TRBD2. The CDR3 sequence is 14 residues long. The J segment lost 4 bases and the V segment lost 4 bases, leaving 3 bases of the junction unmatched. Germline CDR1 reads LGHNT; CDR2 reads FRNRAP. CDR3 bases: TGTGCTAGTGGTTCGACTAGCGGGGAGTACGAGCAGTACTTC. This codes for CASGSTSGEYEQYF. Drawing the rest from reference TRBV12-5 and TRBJ2-7, the complete variable domain is DARVTQTPRHKVTEMGQEVTMRCQPILGHNTVFWYRQTMMQGLELLAYFRNRAPLDDSGMPKDRFSAEMPDATLATLKIQPSEPRDSAVYFCASGSTSGEYEQYFGPGTRLTVT.